Each of the 6 T cell receptor beta chains below was sequenced from the same sample in a study of blood T cell repertoires in COVID-19. Libraries were prepared by immunoSEQ multiplex PCR; TCRdb keeps only in-frame clonotypes and omits some of them. This sample has approximately 200,000 clones, with approximately 87% found just once. Sequencing was performed on peripheral blood. These receptors were collected from a man aged 55 to 70 who had recovered from COVID-19.

Many counts were recorded for this clone. V gene TRBV30 combines with J gene TRBJ1-5, with D possibly being TRBD1 (6 bases). Trimming stripped 2 bases from V and 4 bases from J, with 9 bases between. CDR3 size: 13 residues. Germline V gene data show CDR1 as GTSNPN and CDR2 as SVGIG (reference sequence). Written as DNA, the CDR3 is TGTGCCTGGAGTCTGCAGGGGAATCAGCCCCAGCATTTT. It is translated as CAWSLQGNQPQHF.

V and J are TRBV6-2 or TRBV6-3 and TRBJ2-2; TRBD1 matches at 8 bases. The CDR3 consists of 15 residues. CDR1 is MNHEY and CDR2 is SVGEGT in the germline V gene. V shed 5 bases and J 4 bases; nucleotides not matched to a gene: 6. As DNA, the CDR3 is TGTGCCAGCAGTACAGCGGACAGGGCCACCGGGGAGCTGTTTTTT. It is translated as CASSTADRATGELFF.

The J gene is TRBJ2-5, the V gene TRBV30; D possibly corresponds to TRBD1 (6 bases). The V and J ends lost 4 bases and 1 base respectively, with 16 bases between them. CDR1 GTSNPN and CDR2 SVGIG come from the germline V gene (reference sequence). The CDR3 is 15 amino acids. The chain's CDR3 is CAWTLQTGPQETQYF. DNA of the CDR3: TGTGCCTGGACGTTACAAACAGGGCCCCAAGAGACCCAGTACTTC.

The rearrangement uses TRBV7-8 and TRBJ2-7; 15 nucleotides match TRBD2. Germline loops: CDR1 SGHVS, CDR2 FQNEAQ. The CDR3 runs to 19 residues. With V trimmed by 1 base and J by 3 bases, 10 bases remained unmatched. The CDR3 loop reads CASSLESGLAGGQVYEQYF. The CDR3 nucleotides are TGTGCCAGCAGCTTAGAGAGCGGACTAGCGGGAGGGCAGGTCTACGAGCAGTACTTC.

The gene calls are TRBV2 and TRBJ2-7, with a possible D match to TRBD2 (5 bases). Per germline, CDR1 SNHLY and CDR2 FYNNEI. The CDR3 length is 13 residues. V was trimmed by 4 bases and J by 2 bases, leaving 9 bases between them. In DNA, the CDR3 is TGTGCCAGCAGTGCGGGGTCTACCTACGAGCAGTACTTC. This encodes CASSAGSTYEQYF.

CDR3 bases: TGTGCCAGCAGTCCCCCGGCTAGGGAGACCCAGTACTTC. This sequence encodes CASSPPARETQYF. The chain carries TRBV6-5 and TRBJ2-5; no reliable D call. The CDR3 spans 13 residues. The V and J ends lost 5 bases and 5 bases respectively, with 12 bases between them. CDR1 is MNHEY, CDR2 SVGAGI, per germline.